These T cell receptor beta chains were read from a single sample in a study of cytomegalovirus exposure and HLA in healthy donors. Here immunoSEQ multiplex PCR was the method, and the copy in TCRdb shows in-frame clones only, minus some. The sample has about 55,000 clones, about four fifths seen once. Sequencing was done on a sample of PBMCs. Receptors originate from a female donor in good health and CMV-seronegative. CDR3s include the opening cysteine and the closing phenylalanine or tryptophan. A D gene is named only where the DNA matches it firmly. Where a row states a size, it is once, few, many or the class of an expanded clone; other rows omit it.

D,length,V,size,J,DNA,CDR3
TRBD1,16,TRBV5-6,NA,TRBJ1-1,TGTGCCAGCAGTTTTCTCGACAGGGTTTGGAACACTGAAGCTTTCTTT,CASSFLDRVWNTEAFF
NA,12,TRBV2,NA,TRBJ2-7,TGTGCCAGCACCTCCCGAGGGTACGAGCAGTACTTC,CASTSRGYEQYF
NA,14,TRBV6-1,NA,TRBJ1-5,TGTGCCAGCAGTGCCCGGGAGGGTGGTCAGCCCCAGCATTTT,CASSAREGGQPQHF
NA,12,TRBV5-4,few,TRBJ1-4,TGTGCCAGCCGGGCGGGGGATGAAAAACTGTTTTTT,CASRAGDEKLFF
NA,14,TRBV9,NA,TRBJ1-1,TGTGCCAGCAGCCCCAGGGGCGGAACTTCTGAAGCTTTCTTT,CASSPRGGTSEAFF
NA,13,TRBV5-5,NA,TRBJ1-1,TGTGCCAGCAGCTTGCTACAGGAGGGGCAAGCTTTCTTT,CASSLLQEGQAFF
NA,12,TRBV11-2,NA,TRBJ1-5,TGTGCCAGCAGCTTAGCTAATCAGCCCCAGCATTTT,CASSLANQPQHF
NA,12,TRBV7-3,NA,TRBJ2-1,TGTGCCAGCAGTTCAACGGGGAATGAGCAGTTCTTC,CASSSTGNEQFF
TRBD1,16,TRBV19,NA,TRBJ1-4,TGTGCCAGTAGTGTTCTCGGGACAGTAACTAATGAAAAACTGTTTTTT,CASSVLGTVTNEKLFF
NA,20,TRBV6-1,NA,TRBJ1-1,TGTGCCAGCAGTGAAAAAGAGTCTCGAGCCCGACGACCTGGACAGCATGAAGCTTTCTTT,CASSEKESRARRPGQHEAFF
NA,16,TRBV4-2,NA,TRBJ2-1,TGTGCCAGCAGCCAAGATCGGCGGGGGCCTGATGGGGAGCAGTTCTTC,CASSQDRRGPDGEQFF
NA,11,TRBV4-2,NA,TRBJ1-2,TGTGCCAGCAGCCAATTTCGGGGCTACACCTTC,CASSQFRGYTF
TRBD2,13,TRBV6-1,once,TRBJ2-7,TGTGCCAGTCGAGGGACTAGCCTCTACGAGCAGTACTTC,CASRGTSLYEQYF
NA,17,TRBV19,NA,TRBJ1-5,TGTGCCAGTAGTCTCTCGAGGGGGGGCATCGGCAATCAGCCCCAGCATTTT,CASSLSRGGIGNQPQHF
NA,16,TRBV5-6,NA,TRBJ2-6,TGTGCCAGCAGCCCCTTAGGGGTCTCTGGGGCCAACGTCCTGACTTTC,CASSPLGVSGANVLTF
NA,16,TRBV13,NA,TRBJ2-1,TGTGCCAGCAGCTTGATTGCAGGGCCGACCTACAATGAGCAGTTCTTC,CASSLIAGPTYNEQFF
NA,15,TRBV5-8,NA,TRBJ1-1,TGTGCCAGCAGGTTCCGACAGGCCATGAACACTGAAGCTTTCTTT,CASRFRQAMNTEAFF
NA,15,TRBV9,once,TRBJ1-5,TGTGCCAGCAGCGTAGGAGCGGGTTCCGATCAGCCCCAGCATTTT,CASSVGAGSDQPQHF
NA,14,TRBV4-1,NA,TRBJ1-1,TGCGCCAGCAGCCAAGTCAGTTTGTACACTGAAGCTTTCTTT,CASSQVSLYTEAFF
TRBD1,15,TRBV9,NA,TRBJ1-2,TGTGCCAGCAGCGTAGATCCGACAGGGATCTATGGCTACACCTTC,CASSVDPTGIYGYTF
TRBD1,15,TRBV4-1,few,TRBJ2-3,TGCGCCAGCAGCCCTAGGGACAGGGGGGGCGATACGCAGTATTTT,CASSPRDRGGDTQYF
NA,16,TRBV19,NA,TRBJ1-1,TGTGCCAGTAGTATATTCGGAGACCCCATTCGAACTGAAGCTTTCTTT,CASSIFGDPIRTEAFF
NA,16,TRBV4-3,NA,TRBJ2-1,TGCGCCAGCAGCCCTCGGCGCGGGGTGACTTACAATGAGCAGTTCTTC,CASSPRRGVTYNEQFF
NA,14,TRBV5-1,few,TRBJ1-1,TGCGCCAGCAGCCTGTTGGGCTTAGGTCCTGAAGCTTTCTTT,CASSLLGLGPEAFF
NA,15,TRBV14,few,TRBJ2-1,TGTGCCAGCAGCCAAGAGCTGGCGGGTGCTGGTGAGCAGTTCTTC,CASSQELAGAGEQFF
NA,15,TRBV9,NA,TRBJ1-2,TGTGCCAGCAGCGTAGGAGGGGGTGAAGTCTATGGCTACACCTTC,CASSVGGGEVYGYTF
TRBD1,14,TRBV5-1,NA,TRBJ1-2,TGCGCCAGCGGCACAGGGGAGGCTAACTATGGCTACACCTTC,CASGTGEANYGYTF
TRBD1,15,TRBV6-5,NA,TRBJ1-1,TGTGCCAGCAGAGACCGTGGGGGACAGAGCACTGAAGCTTTCTTT,CASRDRGGQSTEAFF
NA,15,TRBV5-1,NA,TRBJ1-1,TGCGCCAGCAGCCTTATCGCGGGGGGGGACACTGAAGCTTTCTTT,CASSLIAGGDTEAFF
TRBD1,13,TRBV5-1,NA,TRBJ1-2,TGCGCCAGCAGCTTGTGGGACAGCTATGGCTACACCTTC,CASSLWDSYGYTF
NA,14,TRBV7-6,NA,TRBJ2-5,TGTGCCAGCAGCAAACACGGGGAGGCGGAGACCCAGTACTTC,CASSKHGEAETQYF
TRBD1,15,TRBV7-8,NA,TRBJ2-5,TGTGCCAGCAGTTCCCCGGACAGGGAGAAAGAGACCCAGTACTTC,CASSSPDREKETQYF
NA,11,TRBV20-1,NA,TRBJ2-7,TGCAGTGCCACCGCGGGCGGCGAGCAGTACTTC,CSATAGGEQYF
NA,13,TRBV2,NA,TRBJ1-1,TGTGCCAGCCCTCGTTGGGCGTCGACTGAAGCTTTCTTT,CASPRWASTEAFF
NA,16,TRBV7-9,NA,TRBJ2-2,TGTGCCAGCAGCTTAGGTTCCGGGACACTCACCGGGGAGCTGTTTTTT,CASSLGSGTLTGELFF
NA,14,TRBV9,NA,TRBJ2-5,TGTGCCAGCAGCCTTCACGGGGGCCAAGAGACCCAGTACTTC,CASSLHGGQETQYF
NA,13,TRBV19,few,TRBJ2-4,TGTGCCAGTAGTATAGACAGGGTTGGCATTCAGTACTTC,CASSIDRVGIQYF
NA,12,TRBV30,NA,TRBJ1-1,TGTGCCTGGAGTGTATCTAGCACTGAAGCTTTCTTT,CAWSVSSTEAFF
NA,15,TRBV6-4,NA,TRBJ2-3,TGTGCCAGCAGTGAGGGGGCCTCTAGCACAGATACGCAGTATTTT,CASSEGASSTDTQYF
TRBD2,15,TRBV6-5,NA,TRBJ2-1,TGTGCCAGCACCCATAGCGGGGGGGCCTCTCATGAGCAGTTCTTC,CASTHSGGASHEQFF
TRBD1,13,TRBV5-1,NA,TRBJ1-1,TGCGCCAGCAGCTTACGGGACAGGGCTGAAGCTTTCTTT,CASSLRDRAEAFF
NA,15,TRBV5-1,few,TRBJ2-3,TGCGCCAGCAGCTTGCGGGACACCCGCACAGATACGCAGTATTTT,CASSLRDTRTDTQYF
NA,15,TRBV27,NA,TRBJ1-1,TGTGCCAGCCACGGGGCAGGGGTGATGAACACTGAAGCTTTCTTT,CASHGAGVMNTEAFF
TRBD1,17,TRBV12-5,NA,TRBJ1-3,TGTGCTAGTGACGATGGACAGGGTGCTCTCTCTGGAAACACCATATATTTT,CASDDGQGALSGNTIYF
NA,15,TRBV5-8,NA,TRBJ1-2,TGTGCCAGTTTGTATGGGCAGAAGTTAAACTATGGCTACACCTTC,CASLYGQKLNYGYTF
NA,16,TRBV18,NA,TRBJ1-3,TGTGCCAGCTCACCACAGGGGTTGCACTCTGGAAACACCATATATTTT,CASSPQGLHSGNTIYF
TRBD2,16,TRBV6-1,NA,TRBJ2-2,TGTGCCAGCAGTGAAGCCCAGCGGGGGAACACCGGGGAGCTGTTTTTT,CASSEAQRGNTGELFF
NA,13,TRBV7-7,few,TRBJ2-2,TGTGCTAAATCGGGCGGGACCACCGGGGAGCTGTTTTTT,CAKSGGTTGELFF
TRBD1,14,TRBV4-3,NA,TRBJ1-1,TGCGCCAGCAGCCACCAGGGGGATTACACTGAAGCTTTCTTT,CASSHQGDYTEAFF
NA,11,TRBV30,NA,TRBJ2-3,TGTGCCACATCAGGGGAAGATACGCAGTATTTT,CATSGEDTQYF
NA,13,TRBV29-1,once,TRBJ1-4,TGCAGCGTTGTTTCTCAGGATAATGAAAAACTGTTTTTT,CSVVSQDNEKLFF
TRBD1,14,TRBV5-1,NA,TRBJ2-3,TGCGCCAGCAGCTTGGGCAGGGGGCTCGATACGCAGTATTTT,CASSLGRGLDTQYF
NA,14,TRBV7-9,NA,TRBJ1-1,TGTGCCAGCAGCTTGGTAGCCCTGAACACTGAAGCTTTCTTT,CASSLVALNTEAFF
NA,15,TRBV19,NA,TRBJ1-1,TGTGCCAGTAGTACTGGCGGCTTCAGGGGCACTGAAGCTTTCTTT,CASSTGGFRGTEAFF
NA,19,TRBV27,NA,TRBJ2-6,TGTGCCAGCAGTCCACCCCTTAGTTCAGGCCGGTCTGGGGCCAACGTCCTGACTTTC,CASSPPLSSGRSGANVLTF
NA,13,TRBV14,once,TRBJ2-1,TGTGCCAGCAGCCAAGATGTCAGGGGTGAGCAGTTCTTC,CASSQDVRGEQFF
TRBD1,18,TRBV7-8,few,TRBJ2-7,TGTGCCAGCAGCTCCGGACAGGGGGCGCGTATTATGAGCTACGAGCAGTACTTC,CASSSGQGARIMSYEQYF